Sequencing of this TCR beta chain was carried out in a study of T cell repertoires in cytomegalovirus infection. Study context: Both CMV infection and a matching HLA type were indicated by public TCR beta signatures.

V shed 0 bases and J 4 bases; nucleotides not matched to a gene: 12. In germline, CDR1 is DFQATT, CDR2 SNEGSKA (reference sequence). The CDR3 sequence is 16 residues long. A word on this clonotype: Its antigen is not identified.

Using its own MiXCR run on the reads, TCRdb lists one record per CDR3 protein. Of roughly 640,000 distinct CDR3 sequences listed, roughly 26% were seen once; the top ten hold approximately 8%. Whole-study results and caveats: CMV-specific TCR beta clonotypes restricted by HLA-C dominated the ex vivo response.

The chain has TRBV20-1 and TRBJ2-7, with 7 bases fitting TRBD1. The receptor was isolated from a human donor in good health (CMV status not recorded). Some clones in this sample may be carry-over from other donors' samples. Input material: CD8+ T cells from PBMCs. CDR3 DNA sequence: TGCAGTGCTAGAGATAGAGGGACAGATCCTTTATACGAGCAGTACGTC. It codes for CSARDRGTDPLYEQYV.